The 27 T cell receptor beta chains below come from one sample, sequenced in a study of blood T cell repertoires in COVID-19. Here immunoSEQ multiplex PCR was the method, and the copy in TCRdb shows in-frame clones only, minus some. The sample lists 230,000 or so clones; about 91% were seen once. The sample was PBMCs or T cells enriched from blood (not recorded which). The receptors come from a woman aged 50 to 65 with acute COVID-19.

The rearrangement joins TRBV19 to TRBJ1-1, with D perhaps TRBD1 (5 bases). There are 13 residues in the CDR3. The ends were cut back, 6 bases at V and 1 base at J, with 9 bases in the middle. Germline V gene data show CDR1 as LNHDA and CDR2 as SQIVND (reference sequence). Here the CDR3 reads CASRFDRNTEAFF. DNA for the CDR3: TGTGCCAGTAGATTCGACAGGAACACTGAAGCTTTCTTT.

V gene TRBV28 combines with J gene TRBJ2-7; D gene uncertain. The CDR3 contains 11 residues. Trimming cost V 6 bases and J 4 bases, with 7 bases left between them. Looked up from germline, CDR1 is MDHEN and CDR2 is SYDVKM. CDR3 coding DNA: TGTGCCAGCAGCCCCTTTTACGAGCAGTACTTC. It yields the protein CASSPFYEQYF. Using reference TRBV28 and TRBJ2-7 for the parts outside the CDR3, the full variable domain is DVKVTQSSRYLVKRTGEKVFLECVQDMDHENMFWYRQDPGLGLRLIYFSYDVKMKEKGDIPEGYSVSREKKERFSLILESASTNQTSMYLCASSPFYEQYFGPGTRLTVT.

The chain is built from TRBV18 and TRBJ2-2; 14 positions match TRBD2. Trimming took 3 bases from V and 2 from J; bases not matched to a gene: 8. Germline CDR1 KGHSH, CDR2 LQKENI. This CDR3 is 19 amino acids long. This chain's CDR3 is CASSPPGLAGGGNTGELFF. The CDR3 DNA reads as TGTGCCAGCTCACCCCCCGGACTAGCGGGAGGAGGAAACACCGGGGAGCTGTTTTTT.

This chain uses TRBV9 with TRBJ2-1; D might be TRBD2 (6 bases). Trimming removed 4 bases at V and 5 bases at J, with 13 bases between. The germline gives CDR1 SGDLS, CDR2 YYNGEE. The CDR3 length is 14 residues. CDR3 region: CASSPGRADNEQFF. CDR3 DNA: TGTGCCAGCAGCCCCGGGAGAGCCGACAATGAGCAGTTCTTC. Drawing the rest from reference TRBV9 and TRBJ2-1, the complete variable domain is DSGVTQTPKHLITATGQRVTLRCSPRSGDLSVYWYQQSLDQGLQFLIQYYNGEERAKGNILERFSAQQFPDLHSELNLSSLELGDSALYFCASSPGRADNEQFFGPGTRLTVL.

A few counts support this clone. The rearrangement uses TRBV7-9 and TRBJ1-6; D gene unclear. The germline CDR1 and CDR2 sequences are SEHNR and FQNEAQ (reference sequence). The CDR3 runs 14 residues. V lost 2 bases to trimming and J lost 8 bases, with 10 bases between them. CDR3 coding DNA: TGTGCCAGCAGCTTACCTCTCGGGGATTCACCCCTCCACTTT. This encodes CASSLPLGDSPLHF.

The CDR3 DNA follows: TGTGCCAGCTCACCGAGGGTGGACCAAGAGACCCAGTACTTC. Encoded protein: CASSPRVDQETQYF. The genes are TRBV18 and TRBJ2-5; D might be TRBD2 (5 bases). Germline CDR1 is KGHSH and CDR2 is LQKENI. CDR3 length equals 14 residues. Trimming cost V 3 bases and J 0 bases, with 8 bases left between them.

The genes are TRBV7-2 and TRBJ2-5, with a possible D match to TRBD2 (6 bases). V was shortened by 8 bases and J by 2 bases, with 9 bases between the two germline ends. Germline values: CDR1 SGHTA, CDR2 FQGNSA. CDR3 size: 12 residues. CDR3: CASGGYQETQYF. In DNA, the CDR3 is TGTGCCAGCGGAGGGTATCAAGAGACCCAGTACTTC.

The chain joins TRBV5-1 to TRBJ2-2; D gene unclear. Germline V gene data show CDR1 as SGHRS and CDR2 as YFSETQ. The CDR3 sequence is 12 residues long. The ends were cut back, 0 bases at V and 8 bases at J, with 5 bases in the middle. CDR3 in amino acids: CASSLGVGELFF. The CDR3 DNA reads as TGCGCCAGCAGCTTGGGAGTGGGGGAGCTGTTTTTT. Full variable domain (remainder filled in from reference TRBV5-1 and TRBJ2-2): KAGVTQTPRYLIKTRGQQVTLSCSPISGHRSVSWYQQTPGQGLQFLFEYFSETQRNKGNFPGRFSGRQFSNSRSEMNVSTLELGDSALYLCASSLGVGELFFGEGSRLTVL.

V is TRBV11-3 and J is TRBJ1-3, with a weak D call TRBD1 (5 bases). With 5 bases removed from V and 4 bases from J, the gap between germline ends came to 12 bases. CDR3 length: 14 amino acids. In germline, CDR1 is SGHNT, CDR2 YENEEA. The CDR3 sequence is CASSNPGEGNTIYF. The CDR3 DNA reads as TGTGCCAGCAGCAATCCGGGGGAAGGAAACACCATATATTTT.

The rearrangement links TRBV6-5 to TRBJ2-7; 8 bases match TRBD1. Germline CDR1 is MNHEY and CDR2 is SVGAGI. The CDR3 contains 14 residues. Unmatched junction bases numbered 7, after V lost 7 bases and J lost 2 bases. The CDR3 loop reads CASTSRDRTYEQYF. CDR3 bases: TGTGCCAGCACCTCCCGGGACAGGACCTACGAGCAGTACTTC.

This rearrangement joins TRBV7-9 to TRBJ1-1, with D possibly being TRBD1 (5 bases). Trimming removed 3 bases at V and 7 bases at J, with 15 bases between. Germline V gene data show CDR1 as SEHNR and CDR2 as FQNEAQ (reference sequence). The CDR3 covers 14 residues. The DNA for the CDR3 is TGTGCCAGCAGCTTTGAGCTTACAGGCGATGAAGCTTTCTTT. Translated, it gives CASSFELTGDEAFF.

The chain has TRBV9 and TRBJ2-7, with TRBD2 identical over 11 bases. The CDR3 loop spans 14 amino acids. CDR1 is SGDLS and CDR2 is YYNGEE in the germline V gene. The junction had 3 bases not matched to a gene; V was cut back by 4 bases and J by 3 bases. This CDR3 reads CASSPGTSGYEQYF. In DNA form, the CDR3 reads TGTGCCAGCAGCCCAGGGACTAGCGGCTACGAGCAGTACTTC.

A single count supports this clone. This sequence joins TRBV2 and TRBJ2-7; TRBD1 matches 10 bases. Germline CDR1 reads SNHLY; CDR2 reads FYNNEI. Germline trimming cut 6 bases from V and 9 bases from J; bases unmatched to any gene: 5. CDR3 length: 12 amino acids. CDR3 sequence (DNA): TGTGCCAGCAGCCGACAGGGGGCAGGGCAGTACTTC. Protein sequence: CASSRQGAGQYF.

The V and J genes are TRBV4-2 and TRBJ1-2; D is uncertain. In germline, CDR1 is LGHNA, CDR2 YNFKEQ. The CDR3 covers 14 residues. V lost 1 base and J 8 bases, leaving 14 bases between the germline ends. CDR3 loop: CASSQVEDGRGYTF. The CDR3 region has the DNA TGTGCCAGCAGCCAAGTCGAGGACGGGAGAGGCTACACCTTC.

The J gene is TRBJ1-5, the V gene TRBV7-2; 8 positions agree with TRBD1. The CDR3 contains 13 residues. Germline V lookup: CDR1 SGHTA, CDR2 FQGNSA. V lost 5 bases, J lost 9 bases, and 6 bases stayed unmatched. The CDR3 is CASSKDRALPQHF. The CDR3 bases are TGTGCCAGCAGCAAGGACAGGGCGCTGCCCCAGCATTTT.

The count of this clone is one. The chain employs TRBV5-1 and TRBJ2-7, with 11 bases aligning to TRBD2. CDR3 length equals 15 residues. Germline assignment: CDR1 SGHRS and CDR2 YFSETQ. The V gene end was trimmed by 10 bases and the J gene end by 5 bases; junction bases not matched to a gene: 14. In DNA form, the CDR3 reads TGCGCCTCGGCGAGGGATAGCGGGAGGGCCAACGAGCAGTACTTC. Translation: CASARDSGRANEQYF.

This clone was picked up one time. The chain uses TRBV7-9 and TRBJ2-1; 9 nucleotides line up with TRBD2. The CDR3 extends over 16 amino acids. V trimming: 1 base; J trimming: 8 bases; junction bases outside the gene matches: 9. The V gene's germline CDR1 is SEHNR and CDR2 FQNEAQ (reference sequence). CDR3 coding DNA: TGTGCCAGCAGCTTAGAGCTAGCGGGACCGTATGATGAGCAGTTCTTC. Encoded protein: CASSLELAGPYDEQFF. The variable domain in full, completed from reference TRBV7-9 and TRBJ2-1, reads DTGVSQNPRHKITKRGQNVTFRCDPISEHNRLYWYRQTLGQGPEFLTYFQNEAQLEKSRLLSDRFSAERPKGSFSTLEIQRTEQGDSAMYLCASSLELAGPYDEQFFGPGTRLTVL.

V is TRBV19 and J is TRBJ1-5; 7 nucleotides align to TRBD1. The CDR3 sequence is 15 residues long. V lost 6 bases and J lost 2; bases outside the gene matches: 7. Germline V gene lookup returns CDR1 LNHDA and CDR2 SQIVND (reference sequence). The CDR3 reads CASSDGGGGNQPQHF. The CDR3 DNA follows: TGTGCCAGTAGCGACGGAGGGGGCGGCAATCAGCCCCAGCATTTT.

This chain uses TRBV27 with TRBJ1-1; possibly TRBD1 for D (5 bases). With 5 bases removed from V and 1 base from J, the gap between germline ends came to 11 bases. Looked up from germline, CDR1 is MNHEY and CDR2 is SMNVEV (reference sequence). The CDR3 spans 14 residues. The CDR3 is CASSPQAWNTEAFF. The CDR3 DNA reads TGTGCCAGCAGTCCACAGGCCTGGAACACTGAAGCTTTCTTT.

This chain links TRBV7-2 with TRBJ1-2; D is ambiguous. The V gene lost 1 base and the J gene lost 1 base, with 7 bases spanning the gap. CDR1 and CDR2 (germline): SGHTA, FQGNSA. This CDR3 spans 14 amino acids. The CDR3 bases are TGTGCCAGCAGCTTAGGTCCGGTTAACTATGGCTACACCTTC. It encodes CASSLGPVNYGYTF.

This sequence joins TRBV5-6 and TRBJ1-1; 9 positions agree with TRBD1. Germline V gene data show CDR1 as SGHDT and CDR2 as YYEEEE. Losses at the gene ends were 4 bases for V and 1 base for J; bases not matched to a gene: 14. The CDR3 spans 18 residues. The CDR3 reads CASSPIRNRGRRNTEAFF. CDR3 DNA: TGTGCCAGCAGCCCGATCAGGAACAGGGGGCGCCGGAACACTGAAGCTTTCTTT.

The chain combines TRBV5-1 with TRBJ2-3, with TRBD2 identical over 10 bases. Germline V gene data show CDR1 as SGHRS and CDR2 as YFSETQ. V lost 5 bases to trimming and J lost 6 bases; unmatched junction nucleotides: 3. The CDR3 length is 13 residues. The chain's CDR3 is CASRSSGSDTQYF. CDR3 coding DNA: TGCGCCAGCAGATCTAGCGGGAGTGATACGCAGTATTTT.

This chain joins TRBV6-5 and TRBJ2-1, with a possible D match to TRBD2 (6 bases). Germline CDR1 reads MNHEY; CDR2 reads SVGAGI. Trimming stripped 8 bases from V and 3 bases from J, with 8 bases between. The CDR3 has 12 amino acids. The CDR3 DNA sequence: TGTGCCAGCTGGCGGGACTACAATGAGCAGTTCTTC. It specifies CASWRDYNEQFF.

This clone was detected once. The chain couples TRBV30 to TRBJ2-1, with 7 bases lining up with TRBD2. The CDR3 runs 14 residues. V gave up 1 base and J gave up 3 bases; unmatched junction bases: 3. The germline V gene has CDR1 GTSNPN and CDR2 SVGIG (reference sequence). The CDR3 spells CAWSAWTSYNEQFF. The DNA for the CDR3 is TGTGCCTGGAGTGCATGGACTAGCTACAATGAGCAGTTCTTC.

The V gene is TRBV7-2, the J gene TRBJ2-4, with no clear D. The germline V and J ends were trimmed by 5 bases and 2 bases, with 10 bases remaining between them. Germline values: CDR1 SGHTA, CDR2 FQGNSA. The length of the CDR3 is 14 residues. The CDR3 loop reads CASSLLQTKNIQYF. The CDR3, as DNA: TGTGCCAGCAGCCTCCTCCAGACCAAAAACATTCAGTACTTC. Full variable domain (remainder filled in from reference TRBV7-2 and TRBJ2-4): GAGVSQSPSNKVTEKGKDVELRCDPISGHTALYWYRQSLGQGLEFLIYFQGNSAPDKSGLPSDRFSAERTGGSVSTLTIQRTQQEDSAVYLCASSLLQTKNIQYFGAGTRLSVL.

V is TRBV27 and J is TRBJ2-3; a weak D match, TRBD2 (6 bases). The CDR3 length is 12 residues. V dropped 5 bases and J dropped 5 bases, with 8 bases sitting between them. Germline V lookup: CDR1 MNHEY, CDR2 SMNVEV (reference sequence). CDR3 in amino acids: CASSPGVDTQYF. The CDR3 nucleotides are TGTGCCAGCAGTCCGGGAGTAGATACGCAGTATTTT.

Worth noting for this clone: Other DNA sequences of this sample code for an identical CDR3. V usage is TRBV19 and J usage is TRBJ2-1; the match to TRBD2 covers 8 bases. The trim removed 1 base at V and 7 bases at J, leaving 6 bases unmatched. Germline loops: CDR1 LNHDA, CDR2 SQIVND (reference sequence). This CDR3 contains 15 residues. In DNA form, the CDR3 reads TGTGCCAGTAGTATAGGGCTAGCGGGTCTTAATGAGCAGTTCTTC. It yields the protein CASSIGLAGLNEQFF.